The present T cell receptor (beta chain) was sequenced within a study of T-cell memory formation after mild COVID-19. Findings and limits, study-wide: The finding that pre-infection memory included some responding clones suggested that cross-reactive memory joined. CD4+ contracting clones were mainly CM and EM; CD8+ ones, EMRA. Clones contracting over day 15 to 85 were CD4/CD8 balanced, with later expanders leaning CD4+.

Concerning this clonotype: As yet, its antigen is unknown.

Unmatched junction bases numbered 13, after V lost 6 bases and J lost 2 bases. The length of the CDR3 is 17 residues. Germline CDR1 is SGHAT and CDR2 is FQNNGV. Researchers used 5'RACE with constant-segment primers to make TCR alpha and TCR beta cDNA libraries that carry sample barcodes and UMIs. TCRdb used MiXCR to reprocess the 5' RACE reads, holding one entry per CDR3 protein. Of just under 550,000 distinct CDR3 sequences detected, roughly 21% appear once; the ten largest clones hold around 12%. This chain joins TRBV11-2 and TRBJ2-7, with 10 bases matching TRBD2. The source of this sequence is an adult woman who had mild COVID-19 (a few samples of this study predate the infection). Cell type and time point are not known. Input material: PBMCs or a T cell subset sorted from them (not recorded which). The CDR3 sequence: CASSHLFGGLAAYEQYF. The CDR3 DNA reads TGTGCCAGCAGTCACCTGTTCGGAGGACTAGCGGCCTACGAGCAGTACTTC. Full variable domain (missing parts from reference TRBV11-2 and TRBJ2-7): EAGVAQSPRYKIIEKRQSVAFWCNPISGHATLYWYQQILGQGPKLLIQFQNNGVVDDSQLPKDRFSAERLKGVDSTLKIQPAKLEDSAVYLCASSHLFGGLAAYEQYFGPGTRLTVT.